Presented here are 11 T cell receptor beta chains from one specimen sequenced in a study of T-cell reconstitution after alpha-beta-depleted transplantation in children. Unique molecular identifiers featured in how the TCRbeta library was prepared. MiXCR was run by TCRdb on the PCR reads, yielding one entry per CDR3 protein. The table has 350,000 to 500,000 distinct CDR3 sequences, around two fifths seen once. The sequenced sample was PBMCs, obtained before TCRalphabeta/CD19-depleted stem cell transplant. All receptors come from a girl aged 2 to 10 with aplastic anemia, due to receive a stem cell transplant.

The rearrangement uses TRBV12-3 or TRBV12-4 and TRBJ2-7, with D tentatively TRBD1 (5 bases). CDR3 size: 14 residues. V was cut by 7 bases and J by 2 bases, with 15 bases left in between. CDR3 protein: CASIIAGFTYEQYF. DNA of the CDR3: TGTGCCAGCATAATCGCAGGGTTCACCTACGAGCAGTACTTC.

This chain connects TRBV7-6 to TRBJ2-1; possible D gene TRBD2, 6 bases. Between the trimmed V and J ends, which lost 5 bases and 5 bases, there was a span of 16 bases. Germline CDR1 is SGHVS and CDR2 is FNYEAQ. This CDR3 comprises 15 residues. As DNA, the CDR3 is TGTGCCAGCAGCGACCCAGGGACTTCCAACAATGAGCAGTTCTTC. Translating it yields CASSDPGTSNNEQFF.

This clonotype was seen ten or more times. The chain joins TRBV5-1 to TRBJ2-6; D not certain. This CDR3 has 15 amino acids. Deletions cut 0 bases from V and 2 bases from J, with 6 bases between. The germline V gene has CDR1 SGHRS and CDR2 YFSETQ. This chain's CDR3 is CASSLGSAGANVLTF. Here the CDR3 DNA reads TGCGCCAGCAGCTTGGGCAGCGCTGGGGCCAACGTCCTGACTTTC.

In its sample, this clonotype was seen many times. The V gene is TRBV6-2 or TRBV6-3, the J gene TRBJ2-6; 11 bases fit TRBD1. CDR1 and CDR2 (germline): MNHEY, SVGEGT. V lost 6 bases, J lost 3 bases, and 16 bases stayed unmatched. There are 20 residues in the CDR3. The CDR3 loop is CASSPRPGQGALFGANVLTF. The CDR3 DNA follows: TGTGCCAGCAGCCCACGCCCCGGACAGGGGGCCTTATTTGGGGCCAACGTCCTGACTTTC.

The chain carries TRBV7-2 and TRBJ2-3; D not certain. Germline values: CDR1 SGHTA, CDR2 FQGNSA. V was pared by 5 bases and J by 2 bases, with 11 bases between. The CDR3 sequence is 14 residues long. CDR3 amino acids: CASSPGLVTDTQYF. CDR3 coding DNA: TGTGCCAGCAGCCCCGGTTTGGTCACAGATACGCAGTATTTT.

The chain links TRBV20-1 to TRBJ2-1, with D tentatively TRBD1 (6 bases). Germline-derived CDR1 and CDR2 are DFQATT and SNEGSKA (reference sequence). The germline V and J ends were trimmed by 6 bases and 1 base, with 13 bases remaining between them. This CDR3 contains 14 residues. This CDR3 is CSAPDGQSYNEQFF. Written as DNA, the CDR3 is TGCAGTGCCCCTGACGGACAGTCCTACAATGAGCAGTTCTTC.

This clonotype was counted ten times or more. Here the CDR3 reads CASSLARTGGPREQYF. CDR3 bases: TGCGCCAGCAGCTTGGCCCGGACAGGGGGCCCACGTGAGCAGTACTTC. J is TRBJ2-7 and V is TRBV5-1, with 11 bases matching TRBD1. After removal of 0 bases from V and 7 bases from J, the junction contained 9 bases not matched to a gene. Looked up from germline, CDR1 is SGHRS and CDR2 is YFSETQ. The CDR3 extends over 16 amino acids.

The CDR3 protein is CASSQNGILQIYEQYF. CDR3 in DNA: TGTGCCAGCAGCCAAAACGGCATACTACAAATCTACGAGCAGTACTTC. The V gene is TRBV7-2, the J gene TRBJ2-7; D ambiguous. CDR1 is SGHTA, CDR2 FQGNSA, per germline. Trimming shortened V by 5 bases and J by 3 bases, and 20 bases separated the two germline ends. The CDR3 is 16 amino acids. The variable domain in full, with the rest retrieved from reference TRBV7-2 and TRBJ2-7, is GAGVSQSPSNKVTEKGKDVELRCDPISGHTALYWYRQSLGQGLEFLIYFQGNSAPDKSGLPSDRFSAERTGGSVSTLTIQRTQQEDSAVYLCASSQNGILQIYEQYFGPGTRLTVT.

The genes are TRBV5-1 and TRBJ2-1, with TRBD2 matching 9 bases. This CDR3 contains 18 residues. The V gene end was trimmed by 0 bases and the J gene end by 4 bases; junction bases not matched to a gene: 11. The V gene's germline CDR1 is SGHRS and CDR2 YFSETQ. This CDR3 is CASSLGLAALGGYNEQFF. In nucleotides, the CDR3 is TGCGCCAGCAGCTTGGGACTAGCGGCCCTAGGGGGGTACAATGAGCAGTTCTTC.

This clonotype was observed a few times. This may be a read error: a much more frequent sequence differs by one nucleotide. The chain joins TRBV7-8 to TRBJ2-7, with TRBD1 as a possible D gene (5 bases). With 1 base removed from V and 1 base from J, the gap between germline ends came to 14 bases. Germline CDR1 reads SGHVS; CDR2 reads FQNEAQ. The CDR3 length is 16 residues. The CDR3 spells CASSLVAGPSSYEQYF. The CDR3 DNA follows: TGTGCCAGCAGCTTAGTTGCAGGGCCTAGTTCCTACGAGCAGTACTTC.

CDR3 protein: CSARRQGYEQYF. The CDR3 nucleotides are TGCAGTGCTAGACGACAGGGGTACGAGCAGTACTTC. The rearrangement joins TRBV20-1 to TRBJ2-7, with 8 positions matching TRBD1. This CDR3 has 12 residues. V was pared by 2 bases and J by 4 bases, with 1 base of the junction left unmatched. The V gene's germline CDR1 is DFQATT and CDR2 SNEGSKA (reference sequence).